The entry below describes one T cell receptor beta chain. The antigen remains undetermined. The entry originates in a study of cytomegalovirus exposure and HLA in healthy donors. Germline V gene data show CDR1 as LNHNV and CDR2 as YYDKDF (reference sequence). The V gene lost 0 bases and the J gene lost 3 bases, with 20 bases spanning the gap. The CDR3 loop spans 18 amino acids. Primers: 60 Vbeta forward and 13 Jbeta reverse. Clones were sequenced by immunoSEQ multiplex PCR, and TCRdb holds only the in-frame ones, with some missing. The sample includes approximately 84,000 clones, approximately 82% seen only once; the top ten take roughly 2.2%. The study, taken as a whole, reports: It was reported in a later analysis that an Asian-associated ancestry cluster showed fewer N-insertions than the 666-donor mean. TCR beta V segments were, for the most part, productive about 87% or about 30% of the time in an earlier analysis.

The genes are TRBV15 and TRBJ2-5; weak D call: TRBD2 (6 bases). This receptor was identified in a middle-aged man in good health and CMV-seronegative. The sequenced material came from PBMCs. The DNA of the CDR3 is TGTGCCACCAGCAGAGACCTGAGAATTGGCGGGATCGAAGAGACCCAGTACTTC. Amino acid sequence: CATSRDLRIGGIEETQYF.